This T cell receptor (beta chain) was captured by sequencing in a study of T cells in Graves' hyperthyroidism and ophthalmopathy. Template material for amplifying TCR beta CDR3 regions consisted of RNA transcripts. The study used the HTBI primer set for a first-round RT-PCR of the TCR CDR3. TCRdb itself ran the multiplex PCR reads through MiXCR, one entry per CDR3 protein. Of a few hundred thousand distinct CDR3 sequences detected, 18% appear once; the ten largest clones hold around 50%. This clonotype was detected only a few times. The receptor was derived from a woman aged 50 to 60 with Graves' hyperthyroidism. Material: blood.

DNA of the CDR3: TGTGCCAGCAGTTACGTCCGAGTAAATTCACCCCTCCACTTT. This gives the protein CASSYVRVNSPLHF. This chain joins TRBV6-5 and TRBJ1-6; D is ambiguous. V was cut by 2 bases and J by 7 bases, with 9 bases left in between. Per germline, CDR1 MNHEY and CDR2 SVGAGI. CDR3 length: 14 amino acids.